Sequencing of this T cell receptor (beta chain) was carried out in a study of T cells in Graves' hyperthyroidism and ophthalmopathy. Overall study results and limits: Most thyroid clonotypes expanded above 0.001 appeared in blood too. Ophthalmopathy was predicted by the model a median of approximately 6 months ahead of onset.

This clonotype was observed at least ten times. Its antigen is as yet unknown. Hyperthyroidism was newly diagnosed in patients aged 18 to 65 (duration under 2 months). The blood sample dates from first hyperthyroidism diagnosis, preceding any ophthalmopathy symptoms. Amplified regions were TCR beta CDR3 sequences from RNA transcripts. The HTBI primer set drove a first-round RT-PCR of the TCR CDR3. A single record per CDR3 protein comes from TCRdb applying MiXCR to the multiplex PCR reads. The sample gives about 350,000 distinct CDR3 sequences, about a sixth of which show up once; around 35% is in the top ten. The germline gives CDR1 ENHRY, CDR2 SYGVKD. The ends lost 6 bases at V and 3 bases at J; junction bases unmatched: 10. The CDR3 is 16 residues long.

This receptor was taken from a woman aged 30 to 39 with Graves' hyperthyroidism that later progressed to Graves' ophthalmopathy. The sample comprised blood. The V gene is TRBV10-3, the J gene TRBJ1-2; TRBD1 matches at 10 bases. The CDR3 DNA follows: TGTGCCATCAGCGCAAACCGGGACAGGGGCGACTATGGCTACACCTTC. Its translation is CAISANRDRGDYGYTF.